The text below deals with one TCR beta chain. Original data processing: Filtering differed for immunoSEQ, which gave only junction sequences without quality scores. Clones were read by immunoSEQ multiplex PCR, and TCRdb kept only the in-frame ones, dropping some. V and J calls plus clone size are reproduced from that table; the DNA served to infer D and trimming. Here the sample spans some 2 million clones, about 95% being singletons. The sample comes from a study of shared clonotypes between healthy human individuals. This CDR3 spans 16 amino acids. In germline, CDR1 is MNHEY, CDR2 SMNVEV (reference sequence). The V end lost 4 bases, the J end lost 0 bases, and 10 bases lay between the germline ends. The naive CD8 population came from CD45RO-negative cells selected for CCR7, without terminally differentiated effector memory CD45RA+ cells.

The sequence came from a man between 18 and 35 years old in good health. The sample taken for sequencing was naive CD8+ T cells sorted from blood. The V call is TRBV27, the J call TRBJ1-6, with TRBD1 as a possible D gene (5 bases). For the CDR3, the DNA is TGTGCCAGCAGTTCTCGACAGAGCTCCTATAATTCACCCCTCCACTTT. Its protein is CASSSRQSSYNSPLHF.